The rows below give T cell receptor beta chains drawn from one sample of a study of blood T cell repertoires in COVID-19. The table came from immunoSEQ multiplex PCR; TCRdb's copy has only in-frame clones and leaves some out. The data contain 380,000 or so clones, roughly 90% of them singletons. Sequencing used peripheral blood. The receptors stem from a man in his forties with acute or convalescent COVID-19. The CDR3 runs from the conserved cysteine through the conserved F or W. The order of the fields is CDR3 protein, V gene, J gene, clone size. Clone size is stated in some rows and not others, as once, few, many or a class when expanded.

cdr3_aa: CASSVGSGTEAFF; v_call: TRBV9; j_call: TRBJ1-1; clone_size: -
cdr3_aa: CASSLVPSAAGAFF; v_call: TRBV7-9; j_call: TRBJ1-1; clone_size: -
cdr3_aa: CASSISWGRVETQYF; v_call: TRBV19; j_call: TRBJ2-5; clone_size: -
cdr3_aa: CASSPLITGSNSPLHF; v_call: TRBV18; j_call: TRBJ1-6; clone_size: many
cdr3_aa: CASSPPRYEQDSETQYF; v_call: TRBV6-6; j_call: TRBJ2-5; clone_size: -
cdr3_aa: CASSLAAAQGALGYTF; v_call: TRBV5-4; j_call: TRBJ1-2; clone_size: -
cdr3_aa: CASFTGGYLETQYF; v_call: TRBV21-1; j_call: TRBJ2-5; clone_size: -
cdr3_aa: CASSPNVGSGYTDTQYF; v_call: TRBV27; j_call: TRBJ2-3; clone_size: -
cdr3_aa: CAWSLAASSGNTIYF; v_call: TRBV30; j_call: TRBJ1-3; clone_size: -
cdr3_aa: CASSPTGTGYQYF; v_call: TRBV27; j_call: TRBJ2-7; clone_size: -
cdr3_aa: CASSAQFQADTQYF; v_call: TRBV7-9; j_call: TRBJ2-3; clone_size: -
cdr3_aa: CASSLGQLSTEAFF; v_call: TRBV7-3; j_call: TRBJ1-1; clone_size: few
cdr3_aa: CASSQWSGGAREQYF; v_call: TRBV3-1/TRBV3-2; j_call: TRBJ2-7; clone_size: -
cdr3_aa: CASSPRQSGNTIYF; v_call: TRBV5-1; j_call: TRBJ1-3; clone_size: few
cdr3_aa: CASSLRQGRGEQYF; v_call: TRBV5-1; j_call: TRBJ2-7; clone_size: -
cdr3_aa: CASSLQGVGQPQHF; v_call: TRBV19; j_call: TRBJ1-5; clone_size: -
cdr3_aa: CASSIDINQRGRFF; v_call: TRBV19; j_call: TRBJ2-1; clone_size: -
cdr3_aa: CASSLRTSGSKRGYNEQFF; v_call: TRBV19; j_call: TRBJ2-1; clone_size: -
cdr3_aa: CASSASGSGNEQFF; v_call: TRBV10-2; j_call: TRBJ2-1; clone_size: -
cdr3_aa: CASSLAKSGRARETQYF; v_call: TRBV5-1; j_call: TRBJ2-5; clone_size: -
cdr3_aa: CASIPRRPAGGEDTQYF; v_call: TRBV27; j_call: TRBJ2-3; clone_size: -
cdr3_aa: CAIRESGRMGEQYF; v_call: TRBV10-3; j_call: TRBJ2-7; clone_size: -
cdr3_aa: CSASSSPEDQPQHF; v_call: TRBV20-1; j_call: TRBJ1-5; clone_size: -
cdr3_aa: CASGRGGRRGELFF; v_call: TRBV27; j_call: TRBJ2-2; clone_size: -
cdr3_aa: CAGSPRGAGESVGELFF; v_call: TRBV5-6; j_call: TRBJ2-2; clone_size: -
cdr3_aa: CASSPGRGLFF; v_call: TRBV3-1/TRBV3-2; j_call: TRBJ1-4; clone_size: few
cdr3_aa: CASSFYSPTARSLNYGYTF; v_call: TRBV5-1; j_call: TRBJ1-2; clone_size: -
cdr3_aa: CASSFRYSYNEQFF; v_call: TRBV7-9; j_call: TRBJ2-1; clone_size: once
cdr3_aa: CASSYRGTGELFF; v_call: TRBV6-2/TRBV6-3; j_call: TRBJ2-2; clone_size: -